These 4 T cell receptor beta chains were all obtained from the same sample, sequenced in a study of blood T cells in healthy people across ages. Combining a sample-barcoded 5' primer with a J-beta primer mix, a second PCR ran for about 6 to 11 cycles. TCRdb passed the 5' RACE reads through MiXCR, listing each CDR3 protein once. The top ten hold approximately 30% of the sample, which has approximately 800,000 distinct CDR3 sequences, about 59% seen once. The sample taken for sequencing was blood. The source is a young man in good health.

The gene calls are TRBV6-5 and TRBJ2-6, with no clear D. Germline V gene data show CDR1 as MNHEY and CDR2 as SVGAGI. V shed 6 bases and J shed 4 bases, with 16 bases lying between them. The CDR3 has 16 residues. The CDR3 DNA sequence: TGTGCCAGCAGAGGGAACAGCCTCTTGGGGGCCAACGTCCTGACTTTC. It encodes CASRGNSLLGANVLTF.

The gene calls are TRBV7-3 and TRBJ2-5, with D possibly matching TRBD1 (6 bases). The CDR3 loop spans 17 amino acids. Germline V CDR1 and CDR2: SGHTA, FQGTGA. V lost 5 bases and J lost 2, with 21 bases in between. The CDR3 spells CASSQITNTGQQETQYF. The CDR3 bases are TGTGCCAGCAGCCAGATAACCAACACAGGGCAACAAGAGACCCAGTACTTC.

The CDR3, as DNA: TGCAGTGCTAGAGATTTCGACAGGGCGCTCAGCTATGGCTACACCTTC. This gives the protein CSARDFDRALSYGYTF. This sequence joins TRBV20-1 and TRBJ1-2; 7 bases agree with TRBD1. V was pared by 0 bases and J by 4 bases, with 11 bases of the junction left unmatched. CDR1 and CDR2 from the germline V gene are DFQATT and SNEGSKA (reference sequence). The CDR3 loop spans 16 amino acids.

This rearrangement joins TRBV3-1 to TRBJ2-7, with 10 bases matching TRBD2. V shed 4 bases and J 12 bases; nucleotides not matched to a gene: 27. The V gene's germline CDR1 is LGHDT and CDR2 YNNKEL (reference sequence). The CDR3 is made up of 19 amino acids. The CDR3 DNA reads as TGTGCCAGCAGCCTCCCACGAGGGCTAGCGGGGGTCCCACAAGAGACCCGGTACTTC. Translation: CASSLPRGLAGVPQETRYF.